This T cell receptor beta chain was recorded in a study of CD8+CD57+ T cells in acquired aplastic anemia. Study-wide background: The sorted CD4+ and CD8+ cells yielded an average around 3.4 ug of DNA.

It was genomic DNA that served as the template for profiling TCR beta VDJ and CDR3. Each CDR3 protein gets one entry after TCRdb re-called the reads with MiXCR. This table has about 180,000 distinct CDR3 sequences, around half appearing once. This clonotype occurred many times. The V gene's germline CDR1 is DFQATT and CDR2 SNEGSKA (reference sequence). This CDR3 comprises 15 residues. V was cut by 6 bases and J by 6 bases, with 20 bases left in between. Flow cytometry had shown expanded CD8+CD57+ cells in the patients chosen for sequencing. There were no patients without severe acquired aplastic anemia.

This chain joins TRBV20-1 and TRBJ2-2; D tentatively fits TRBD1 or TRBD2 (6 bases each). Sequences were obtained from sorted CD4+, CD8+, or CD8+CD57+ T cells (not recorded which) from PBMCs. The origin of this receptor is a human donor with aplastic anemia. The CDR3 sequence is CSAAYSGAGSGELFF. CDR3 bases: TGCAGTGCCGCATATTCAGGGGCGGGGTCCGGGGAGCTGTTTTTT.